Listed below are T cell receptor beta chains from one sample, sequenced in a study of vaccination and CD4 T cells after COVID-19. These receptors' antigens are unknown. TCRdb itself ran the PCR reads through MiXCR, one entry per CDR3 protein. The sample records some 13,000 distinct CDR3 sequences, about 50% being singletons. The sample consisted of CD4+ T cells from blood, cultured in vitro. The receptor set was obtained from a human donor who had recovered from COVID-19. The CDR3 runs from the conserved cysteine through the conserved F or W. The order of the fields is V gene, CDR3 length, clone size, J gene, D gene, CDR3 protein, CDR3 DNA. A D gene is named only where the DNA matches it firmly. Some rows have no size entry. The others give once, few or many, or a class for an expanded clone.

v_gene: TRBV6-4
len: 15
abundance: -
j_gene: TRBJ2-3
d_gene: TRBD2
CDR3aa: CASSETAGGFDTQYF
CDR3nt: TGTGCCAGCAGTGAGACGGCGGGAGGCTTTGATACGCAGTATTTT

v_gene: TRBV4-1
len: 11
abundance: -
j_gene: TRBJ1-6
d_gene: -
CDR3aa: CASSSYSPLHF
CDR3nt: TGCGCCAGCAGCTCTTATTCACCCCTCCACTTT

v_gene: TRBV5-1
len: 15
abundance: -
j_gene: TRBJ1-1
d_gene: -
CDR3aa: CASSRLQGPNTEAFF
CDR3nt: TGCGCCAGCAGCCGGCTCCAGGGACCGAACACTGAAGCTTTCTTT

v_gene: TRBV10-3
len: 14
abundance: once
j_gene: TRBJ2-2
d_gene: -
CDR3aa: CAIRRGQNTGELFF
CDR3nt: TGTGCCATCAGGAGGGGACAGAACACCGGGGAGCTGTTTTTT

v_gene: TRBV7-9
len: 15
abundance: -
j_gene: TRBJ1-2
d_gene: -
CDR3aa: CASSLDWDTGGGYTF
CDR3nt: TGTGCCAGCAGCTTAGACTGGGACACGGGGGGTGGCTACACCTTC

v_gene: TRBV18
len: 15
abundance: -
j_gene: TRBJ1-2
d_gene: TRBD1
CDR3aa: CASSPLDRVNYGYTF
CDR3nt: TGTGCCAGCTCACCCTTGGACAGGGTGAACTATGGCTACACCTTC

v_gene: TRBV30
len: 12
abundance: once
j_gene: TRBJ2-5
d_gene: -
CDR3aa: CAWSEYEGTQYF
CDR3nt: TGTGCCTGGAGTGAATATGAGGGGACCCAGTACTTC

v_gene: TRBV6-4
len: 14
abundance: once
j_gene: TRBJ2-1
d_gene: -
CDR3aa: CASSDSAGYNEQFF
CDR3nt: TGTGCCAGCAGTGACTCGGCTGGGTACAATGAGCAGTTCTTC

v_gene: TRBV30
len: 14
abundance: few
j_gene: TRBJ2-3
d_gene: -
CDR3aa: CAWSVWRVADTQYF
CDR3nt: TGTGCCTGGAGTGTATGGAGGGTCGCAGATACGCAGTATTTT

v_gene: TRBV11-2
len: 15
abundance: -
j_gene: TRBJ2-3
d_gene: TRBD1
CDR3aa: CASSLSGQGTDTQYF
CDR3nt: TGTGCCAGCAGCTTATCGGGACAGGGGACAGATACGCAGTATTTT

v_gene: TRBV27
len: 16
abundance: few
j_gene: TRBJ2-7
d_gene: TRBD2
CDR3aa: CASSLGGLAGAYEQYF
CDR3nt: TGTGCCAGCAGTTTGGGGGGACTAGCGGGGGCCTACGAGCAGTACTTC

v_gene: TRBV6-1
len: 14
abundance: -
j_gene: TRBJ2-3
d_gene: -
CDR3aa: CASSEIGGPDTQYF
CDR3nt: TGTGCCAGCAGTGAAATAGGAGGGCCAGATACGCAGTATTTT

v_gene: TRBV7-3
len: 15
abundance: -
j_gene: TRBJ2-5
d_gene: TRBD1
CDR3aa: CASSAPDRGQETQYF
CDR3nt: TGTGCCAGCAGCGCCCCGGACAGGGGCCAAGAGACCCAGTACTTC

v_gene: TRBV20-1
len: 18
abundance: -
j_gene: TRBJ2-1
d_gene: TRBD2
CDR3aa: CSARGTSGRGSSYNEQFF
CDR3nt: TGCAGTGCTCGGGGGACTAGCGGGAGAGGGAGCTCCTACAATGAGCAGTTCTTC

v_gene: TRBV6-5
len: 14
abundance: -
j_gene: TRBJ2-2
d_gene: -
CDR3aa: CASSYDENTGELFF
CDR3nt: TGTGCCAGCAGTTATGACGAGAACACCGGGGAGCTGTTTTTT

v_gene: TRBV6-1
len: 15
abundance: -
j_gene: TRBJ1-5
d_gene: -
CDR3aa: CASSLGGGSIQPQHF
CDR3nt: TGTGCCAGCAGCCTAGGGGGGGGGTCCATTCAGCCCCAGCATTTT

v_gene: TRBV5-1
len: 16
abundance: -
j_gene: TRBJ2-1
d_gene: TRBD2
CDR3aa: CASSSTSGTSGNEQFF
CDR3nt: TGCGCCAGCAGCTCTACTAGCGGGACCTCGGGCAATGAGCAGTTCTTC

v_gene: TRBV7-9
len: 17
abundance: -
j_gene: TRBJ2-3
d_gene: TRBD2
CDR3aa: CASSPGLASKGTDTQYF
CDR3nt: TGTGCCAGCAGCCCGGGACTAGCCTCCAAAGGCACAGATACGCAGTATTTT

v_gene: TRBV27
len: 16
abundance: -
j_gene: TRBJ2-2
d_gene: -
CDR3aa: CASSFLQAANTGELFF
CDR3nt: TGTGCCAGCAGTTTTCTACAGGCGGCGAACACCGGGGAGCTGTTTTTT

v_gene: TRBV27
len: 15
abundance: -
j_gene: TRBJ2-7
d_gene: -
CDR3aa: CASSPGPIASYEQYF
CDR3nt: TGTGCCAGCAGTCCAGGCCCCATAGCGAGCTACGAGCAGTACTTC

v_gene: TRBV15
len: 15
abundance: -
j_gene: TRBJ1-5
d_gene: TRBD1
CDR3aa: CATSRGQGASQPQLF
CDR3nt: TGTGCCACCAGCAGAGGACAGGGGGCGAGTCAGCCCCAGCTTTTT

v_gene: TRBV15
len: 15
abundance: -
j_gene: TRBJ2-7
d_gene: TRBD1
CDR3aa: CATSRPGQEGYEQYF
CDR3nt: TGTGCCACCAGCCGACCGGGACAGGAAGGCTACGAGCAGTACTTC

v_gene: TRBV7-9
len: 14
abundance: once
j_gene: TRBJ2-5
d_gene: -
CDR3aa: CASSLAESVETQYF
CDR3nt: TGTGCCAGCAGCTTAGCGGAGAGTGTTGAGACCCAGTACTTC

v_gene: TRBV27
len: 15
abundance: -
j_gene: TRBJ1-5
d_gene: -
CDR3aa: CASSLGVHSNQPQHF
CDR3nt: TGTGCCAGCAGTTTAGGGGTCCACAGCAATCAGCCCCAGCATTTT

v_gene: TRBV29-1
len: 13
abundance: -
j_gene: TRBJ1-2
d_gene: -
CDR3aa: CSVEDPTRYGYTF
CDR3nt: TGCAGCGTTGAAGATCCCACCCGATACGGCTACACCTTC

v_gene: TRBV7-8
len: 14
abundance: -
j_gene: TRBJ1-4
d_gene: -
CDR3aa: CASGHQGHNEKLFF
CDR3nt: TGTGCCAGCGGCCACCAGGGTCATAATGAAAAACTGTTTTTT

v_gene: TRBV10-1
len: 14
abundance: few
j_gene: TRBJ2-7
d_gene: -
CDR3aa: CASSESPQRGEQYF
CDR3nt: TGCGCCAGCAGTGAGTCCCCACAACGGGGCGAGCAGTACTTC

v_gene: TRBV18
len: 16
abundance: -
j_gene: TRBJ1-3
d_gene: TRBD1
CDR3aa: CASSPQRTGRGNTIYF
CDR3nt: TGTGCCAGCTCACCGCAAAGGACAGGGAGGGGAAACACCATATATTTT

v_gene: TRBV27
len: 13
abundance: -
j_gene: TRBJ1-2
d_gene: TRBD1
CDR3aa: CASSYYRGDGYTF
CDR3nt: TGTGCCAGCAGCTATTACAGGGGTGATGGCTACACCTTC

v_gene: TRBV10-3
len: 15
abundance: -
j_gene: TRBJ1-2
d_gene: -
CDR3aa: CAISEYKGNGYGYTF
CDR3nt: TGTGCCATCAGTGAGTATAAAGGGAACGGCTATGGCTACACCTTC

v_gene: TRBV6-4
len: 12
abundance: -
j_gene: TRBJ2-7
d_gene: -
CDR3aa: CASNIQGCEQYF
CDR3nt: TGTGCCAGCAATATTCAGGGATGCGAGCAGTACTTC

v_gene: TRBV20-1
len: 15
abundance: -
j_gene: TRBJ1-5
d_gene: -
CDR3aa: CSARDPREVRQPQHF
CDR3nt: TGCAGTGCTAGAGATCCCAGGGAGGTTCGACAGCCCCAGCATTTT

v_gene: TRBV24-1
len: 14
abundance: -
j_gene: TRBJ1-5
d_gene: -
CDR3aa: CATSPAGGNQPQHF
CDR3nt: TGTGCCACTTCCCCGGCGGGGGGCAATCAGCCCCAGCATTTT

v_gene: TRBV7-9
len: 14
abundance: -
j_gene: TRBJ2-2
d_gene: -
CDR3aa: CASSLGEVSGELFF
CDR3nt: TGTGCCAGCAGCTTGGGAGAAGTGTCCGGGGAGCTGTTTTTT

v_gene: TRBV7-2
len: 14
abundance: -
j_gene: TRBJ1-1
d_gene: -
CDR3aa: CASSFRDRGTEAFF
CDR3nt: TGTGCCAGCAGCTTCCGGGACCGGGGCACTGAAGCTTTCTTT

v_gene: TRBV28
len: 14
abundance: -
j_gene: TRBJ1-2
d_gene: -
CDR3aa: CASSSGEGVAGYTF
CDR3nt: TGTGCCAGCAGTTCGGGAGAGGGGGTGGCGGGCTACACCTTC

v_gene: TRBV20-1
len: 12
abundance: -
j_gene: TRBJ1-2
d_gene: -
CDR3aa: CSAHNRPGGYTF
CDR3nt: TGCAGTGCCCATAACAGGCCTGGGGGCTACACCTTC

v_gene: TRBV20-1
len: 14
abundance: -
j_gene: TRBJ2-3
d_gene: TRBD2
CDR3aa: CSARVGLAGDTQYF
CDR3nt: TGCAGTGCTAGAGTTGGACTAGCGGGAGATACGCAGTATTTT

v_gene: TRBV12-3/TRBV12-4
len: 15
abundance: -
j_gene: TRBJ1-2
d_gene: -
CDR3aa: CASTPSGGRMYGYTF
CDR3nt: TGTGCCAGCACCCCGAGTGGGGGGCGCATGTATGGCTACACCTTC

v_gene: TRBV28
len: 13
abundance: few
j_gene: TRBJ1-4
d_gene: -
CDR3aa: CATDTALNEKLFF
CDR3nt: TGTGCCACCGATACAGCTCTTAATGAAAAACTGTTTTTT

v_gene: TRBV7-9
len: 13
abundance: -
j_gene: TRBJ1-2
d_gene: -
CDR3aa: CASSPPGLGGYTF
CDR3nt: TGTGCCAGCAGCCCTCCAGGGTTAGGCGGCTACACCTTC

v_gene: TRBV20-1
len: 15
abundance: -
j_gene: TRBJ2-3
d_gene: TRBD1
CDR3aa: CSARDPTGVGDTQYF
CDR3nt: TGCAGTGCTAGAGATCCCACAGGGGTGGGGGATACGCAGTATTTT

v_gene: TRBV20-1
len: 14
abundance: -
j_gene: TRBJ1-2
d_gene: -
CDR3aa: CSARDQGRGEGYTF
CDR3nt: TGCAGTGCTAGAGATCAGGGCCGGGGGGAAGGCTACACCTTC

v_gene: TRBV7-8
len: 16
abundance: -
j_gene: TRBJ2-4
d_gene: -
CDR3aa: CASSTGTADRKNIQYF
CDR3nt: TGTGCCAGCAGCACCGGGACGGCAGACCGCAAAAACATTCAGTACTTC

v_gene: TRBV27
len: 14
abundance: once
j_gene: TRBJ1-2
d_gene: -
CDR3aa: CASSLYAANYGYTF
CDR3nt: TGTGCCAGCAGTTTATATGCCGCTAACTATGGCTACACCTTC

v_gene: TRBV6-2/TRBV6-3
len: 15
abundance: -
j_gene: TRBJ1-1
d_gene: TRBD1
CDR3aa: CASSYPVPGGTEAFF
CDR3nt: TGTGCCAGCAGTTACCCTGTCCCAGGGGGCACTGAAGCTTTCTTT

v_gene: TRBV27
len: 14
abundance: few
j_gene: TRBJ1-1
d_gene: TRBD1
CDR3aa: CASSLWGQAGGAFF
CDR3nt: TGTGCCAGCAGTTTATGGGGACAGGCGGGAGGAGCTTTCTTT

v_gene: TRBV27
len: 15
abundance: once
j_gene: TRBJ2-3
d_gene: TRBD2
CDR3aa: CASRYGGRVPDTQYF
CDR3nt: TGTGCCAGCCGGTATGGCGGGAGGGTCCCAGATACGCAGTATTTT

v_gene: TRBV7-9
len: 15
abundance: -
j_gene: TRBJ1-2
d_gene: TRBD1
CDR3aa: CASSSPRDRNYGYTF
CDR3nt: TGTGCCAGCAGCTCCCCCCGGGACAGGAACTATGGCTACACCTTC

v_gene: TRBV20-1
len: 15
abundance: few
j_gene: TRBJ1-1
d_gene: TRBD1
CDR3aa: CSASQLPGGYTEAFF
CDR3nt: TGCAGTGCTAGCCAACTCCCAGGGGGGTACACTGAAGCTTTCTTT

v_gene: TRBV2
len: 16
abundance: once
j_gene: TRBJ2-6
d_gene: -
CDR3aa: CASEYGRFPGANVLTF
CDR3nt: TGTGCCAGCGAATATGGTCGGTTCCCCGGGGCCAACGTCCTGACTTTC